The following is a TCR beta chain sequence with its context. The sample originates from a study of blood T cell repertoires in COVID-19. Across the whole study: Material from acute and convalescent COVID-19 was sourced from the United States, Italy and Spain. Sources were T cells, B-cell-depleted T cells, or PBMCs; the material itself was cDNA or gDNA.

As originally analysed: Counts of nucleated cells, estimated from reference gene primer amplification, were obtained. Data came from immunoSEQ multiplex PCR; TCRdb stores just in-frame clones and leaves some out. That table is the source of V, J and clone size, and D and trimming were worked out from the DNA. Here the sample spans over 35,000 clones, 92% being singletons. With V trimmed by 3 bases and J by 7 bases, 9 bases remained unmatched. Germline CDR1 is SGHRS and CDR2 is YFSETQ. The CDR3 has 16 amino acids. The chain links TRBV5-1 to TRBJ2-1, with 11 bases lining up with TRBD2. The sequence derives from a man aged 50 to 60 with active COVID-19. Material for sequencing was peripheral blood. Here the CDR3 reads CASSSQLAGAGNEQFF. CDR3 in DNA: TGCGCCAGCAGCTCCCAACTAGCGGGAGCGGGTAATGAGCAGTTCTTC.